This is a list of T cell receptor beta chains from one sample in a study of technical replicates of blood from a few donors. TCRdb keeps only in-frame clones here, not all; method: immunoSEQ multiplex PCR. The table shows about 97,000 clones, with 85% to 95% occurring only once. Sequenced sample: T cells isolated from PBMCs. The receptors here all came from a human donor in good health. The CDR3 runs from the conserved cysteine through the conserved F or W. The D gene is left open where the match is weak. Not all rows give a size; the values are once, few, many and, for expanded clones, a class.

TRBD2	TRBJ2-1	TRBV9	.	CASSTSGRSSYNEQFF	TGTGCCAGCAGCACTAGCGGGAGATCGTCCTACAATGAGCAGTTCTTC
TRBD2	TRBJ2-3	TRBV4-2	.	CASSSGTSGITDTQYF	TGTGCCAGCAGCTCAGGGACTAGCGGAATCACAGATACGCAGTATTTT
TRBD1	TRBJ2-7	TRBV7-7	once	CASSLGTGSAYEQYF	TGTGCCAGCAGCTTGGGGACAGGGTCTGCCTACGAGCAGTACTTC
TRBD2	TRBJ2-1	TRBV7-2	.	CAGTSGTYNEQFF	TGTGCCGGAACTAGCGGGACTTACAATGAGCAGTTCTTC
.	TRBJ2-7	TRBV7-4	once	CASSRALAYEQYF	TGTGCCAGCAGCCGCGCACTAGCCTACGAGCAGTACTTC
TRBD1	TRBJ1-5	TRBV9	.	CASSVTTGENNQPQHF	TGTGCCAGCAGCGTAACGACAGGGGAAAACAATCAGCCCCAGCATTTT
.	TRBJ2-3	TRBV6-1	.	CASSEGGLTWSDTQYF	TGTGCCAGCAGTGAAGGGGGCTTAACTTGGTCAGATACGCAGTATTTT
.	TRBJ2-5	TRBV7-2	.	CASSFSRETQYF	TGTGCCAGCAGCTTTTCCCGAGAGACCCAGTACTTC
TRBD2	TRBJ2-1	TRBV7-2	.	CASSLFGVAGDVEQFF	TGTGCCAGCAGCTTATTCGGGGTAGCGGGAGACGTTGAGCAGTTCTTC
.	TRBJ2-7	TRBV7-7	few	CASSASRNSYEQYF	TGTGCCAGCAGCGCCAGCAGGAATTCCTACGAGCAGTACTTC
TRBD2	TRBJ2-2	TRBV30	.	CAWRLAADAGELFF	TGTGCCTGGAGACTAGCGGCAGACGCCGGGGAGCTGTTTTTT
TRBD1	TRBJ2-3	TRBV18	.	CASSPEDRGVTDTQYF	TGTGCCAGCTCACCCGAGGACAGGGGCGTCACAGATACGCAGTATTTT
.	TRBJ1-2	TRBV2	.	CASRGTGYGYTF	TGTGCCAGCAGGGGTACGGGCTATGGCTACACCTTC
.	TRBJ1-1	TRBV9	.	CASSLLVDSWDTEAFF	TGTGCCAGCAGTCTTCTGGTGGACAGTTGGGACACTGAAGCTTTCTTT
.	TRBJ2-7	TRBV21-1	few	CASSTRRDRSYEQYF	TGTGCCAGCAGCACTAGGAGGGACAGGAGCTACGAGCAGTACTTC
.	TRBJ2-2	TRBV25-1	.	CASTPWETDTGELFF	TGTGCCAGCACCCCTTGGGAGACCGACACCGGGGAGCTGTTTTTT
TRBD1	TRBJ1-1	TRBV18	.	CASSLGTANTEAFF	TGTGCCAGCTCACTCGGGACAGCGAACACTGAAGCTTTCTTT
.	TRBJ2-2	TRBV7-6	once	CASSPDRFTGELFF	TGTGCCAGCAGCCCCGACAGATTCACCGGGGAGCTGTTTTTT
.	TRBJ2-1	TRBV4-1	.	CASSLDIDSYNEQFF	TGCGCCAGCAGCCTGGACATAGACTCCTACAATGAGCAGTTCTTC
TRBD2	TRBJ2-1	TRBV5-4	.	CASSSRVGGAGYNEQFF	TGTGCCAGCAGCTCGCGCGTCGGGGGGGCGGGGTACAATGAGCAGTTCTTC
.	TRBJ2-3	TRBV1	once	CTSSQVPSSTDTQYF	TGCACCAGCAGCCAAGTCCCTAGTTCCACAGATACGCAGTATTTT
.	TRBJ1-1	TRBV15	.	CATSRVTRETEAFF	TGTGCCACCAGCAGAGTTACAAGGGAGACTGAAGCTTTCTTT
.	TRBJ2-7	TRBV5-5	.	CASSLQSKYEQYF	TGTGCCAGCAGCTTACAGAGCAAATACGAGCAGTACTTC
TRBD2	TRBJ2-3	TRBV7-9	.	CASSIGLAGGFTDTQYF	TGTGCCAGCAGCATTGGACTAGCGGGGGGCTTCACAGATACGCAGTATTTT
TRBD2	TRBJ2-1	TRBV7-3	.	CASSLKGLADNEQFF	TGTGCCAGCAGCTTAAAGGGACTAGCGGACAATGAGCAGTTCTTC
TRBD2	TRBJ2-5	TRBV5-4	.	CASSWVAGVTETQYF	TGTGCCAGCAGCTGGGTAGCGGGAGTTACGGAGACCCAGTACTTC
.	TRBJ2-7	TRBV7-9	.	CASSHRDIPPYEQYF	TGTGCCAGCAGCCATCGGGACATACCCCCCTACGAGCAGTACTTC
TRBD1	TRBJ1-1	TRBV6-4	.	CASSSQGANTEAFF	TGTGCCAGCAGTTCACAGGGGGCCAACACTGAAGCTTTCTTT
TRBD1	TRBJ2-7	TRBV10-3	.	CAIKSGTVFSEQYF	TGTGCCATCAAGTCCGGGACAGTTTTCTCCGAGCAGTACTTC
.	TRBJ1-2	TRBV2	.	CASSDGGGYTF	TGTGCCAGCAGTGATGGCGGTGGCTACACCTTC
.	TRBJ1-4	TRBV9	.	CASSATGGAWEKLFF	TGTGCCAGCAGCGCTACAGGTGGGGCGTGGGAAAAACTGTTTTTT
TRBD2	TRBJ2-1	TRBV11-2	.	CASSPSGIAYNEQFF	TGTGCCAGCAGCCCGAGCGGGATAGCCTACAATGAGCAGTTCTTC
.	TRBJ2-7	TRBV7-7	.	CASSLRQTYEQYF	TGTGCTAGCAGCTTGAGACAGACCTACGAGCAGTACTTC
.	TRBJ1-1	TRBV7-2	.	CASSPAGIWNTEAFF	TGTGCCAGCAGCCCAGCCGGGATTTGGAACACTGAAGCTTTCTTT
TRBD1	TRBJ1-5	TRBV19	.	CASSIHSWEQGVNQPQHF	TGTGCCAGTAGTATCCACTCCTGGGAACAGGGGGTCAATCAGCCCCAGCATTTT
.	TRBJ2-3	TRBV6-5	.	CASSNRASGTDTQYF	TGTGCCAGCAGTAACCGGGCTTCAGGGACAGATACGCAGTATTTT
.	TRBJ1-1	TRBV10-3	.	CAISETSYTEAFF	TGTGCCATCAGTGAGACTTCATACACTGAAGCTTTCTTT
.	TRBJ2-3	TRBV9	.	CASSVVGRGHTDTQYF	TGTGCCAGCAGCGTAGTCGGCAGGGGCCACACAGATACGCAGTATTTT
.	TRBJ1-1	TRBV4-1	once	CASSQDVGGREAFF	TGCGCCAGCAGCCAAGATGTCGGGGGTCGCGAAGCTTTCTTT
.	TRBJ1-4	TRBV19	.	CASSAYRITNEKLFF	TGTGCCAGTAGTGCCTACAGGATAACTAATGAAAAACTGTTTTTT